These 20 T cell receptor beta chains originate from one sample sequenced in a study of T cells in localized non-small cell lung cancer. Some clones are missing from TCRdb's copy, which holds only in-frame ones; the method was immunoSEQ multiplex PCR. The table has tens of thousands of clones, 87% seen once. Here the sequenced sample was peripheral blood, taken before any cancer treatment. These receptors were obtained from a man aged 35 to 70 with stage I squamous cell lung carcinoma.

The chain uses TRBV6-6 and TRBJ2-5; D uncertain. The CDR3 sequence is 16 residues long. The germline V and J ends were trimmed by 0 bases and 6 bases, with 17 bases remaining between them. Germline V lookup: CDR1 MNHNY, CDR2 SVGAGI (reference sequence). DNA for the CDR3: TGTGCCAGCAGTTACTCGAATCGTAACGGTATGAAGACCCAGTACTTC. Translating it yields CASSYSNRNGMKTQYF.

This chain connects TRBV7-9 to TRBJ2-3, with TRBD2 matching 11 bases. The V and J ends lost 3 bases and 6 bases, in that order; junction bases with no gene match: 2. There are 14 residues in the CDR3. Germline lookup yields CDR1 SEHNR and CDR2 FQNEAQ (reference sequence). The DNA of the CDR3 is TGTGCCAGCAGCTTGGCTAGCGGGGGGGATACGCAGTATTTT. Residues: CASSLASGGDTQYF.

The chain employs TRBV5-1 and TRBJ1-1; 8 positions agree with TRBD1. The CDR3 consists of 13 residues. The junction had 5 bases not matched to a gene; V was cut back by 2 bases and J by 8 bases. The germline V gene encodes CDR1 SGHRS and CDR2 YFSETQ. This chain's CDR3 is CASSLGQGAEAFF. In nucleotides, the CDR3 is TGCGCCAGCAGCTTAGGGCAGGGGGCCGAAGCTTTCTTT.

The gene calls are TRBV7-9 and TRBJ2-1, with D possibly matching TRBD2 (5 bases). The CDR3 runs to 16 residues. Germline V gives CDR1 SEHNR, CDR2 FQNEAQ (reference sequence). Trimming cost V 4 bases and J 7 bases, with 20 bases left between them. The CDR3 region is CASSSGRTPLRNEQFF. The CDR3 DNA sequence: TGTGCCAGCAGCTCTGGGCGGACTCCCCTGAGGAATGAGCAGTTCTTC.

The rearrangement links TRBV28 to TRBJ2-7, with D unresolved. The V gene's germline CDR1 is MDHEN and CDR2 SYDVKM. The germline V and J ends were trimmed by 1 base and 11 bases, with 12 bases remaining between them. The CDR3 extends over 12 amino acids. In nucleotides, the CDR3 is TGTGCCAGCAGTTTATATCGATGGGTGGAGTACTTC. Translation gives CASSLYRWVEYF.

The CDR3 DNA follows: TGTGCCATCAGTGGTTCAGGGGGACAGGGCTACACCTTC. The encoded protein is CAISGSGGQGYTF. This chain links TRBV10-3 with TRBJ1-2, with TRBD1 matching over 7 bases. The V segment lost 4 bases and the J segment 8 bases; nucleotides outside the gene matches: 7. The CDR3 loop spans 13 amino acids. CDR1 and CDR2 (germline): ENHRY, SYGVKD.

This chain uses TRBV28 with TRBJ1-1; 7 nucleotides agree with TRBD1. The CDR3 has 14 residues. Germline assignment: CDR1 MDHEN and CDR2 SYDVKM. J was trimmed by 5 bases and V by 7 bases; bases with no gene match: 10. CDR3 residues: CASINRGLGTEAFF. The CDR3 bases are TGTGCCAGCATTAACAGGGGTCTCGGGACTGAAGCTTTCTTT. The variable domain in full, with the rest retrieved from reference TRBV28 and TRBJ1-1, is DVKVTQSSRYLVKRTGEKVFLECVQDMDHENMFWYRQDPGLGLRLIYFSYDVKMKEKGDIPEGYSVSREKKERFSLILESASTNQTSMYLCASINRGLGTEAFFGQGTRLTVV.

The chain has TRBV5-1 and TRBJ2-3; D gene uncertain. V was pared by 1 base and J by 6 bases, with 12 bases between. The CDR3 consists of 14 residues. Germline values: CDR1 SGHRS, CDR2 YFSETQ. The CDR3 DNA sequence: TGCGCCAGCAGCTTGTATGGGTCGCCGGATACGCAGTATTTT. It encodes CASSLYGSPDTQYF.

This sequence joins TRBV7-2 and TRBJ1-2; 7 bases align to TRBD1. The germline gives CDR1 SGHTA, CDR2 FQGNSA. The CDR3 is made up of 13 amino acids. V was clipped by 4 bases and J by 7 bases; unmatched bases: 6. CDR3 nucleotides: TGTGCCAGCAGCTCGGACAGGAATAGTGGCTACACCTTC. It specifies CASSSDRNSGYTF. Complete variable domain (other parts from reference TRBV7-2 and TRBJ1-2): GAGVSQSPSNKVTEKGKDVELRCDPISGHTALYWYRQSLGQGLEFLIYFQGNSAPDKSGLPSDRFSAERTGGSVSTLTIQRTQQEDSAVYLCASSSDRNSGYTFGSGTRLTVV.

The J gene is TRBJ1-1, the V gene TRBV28; 11 nucleotides match TRBD1. V shed 5 bases, J shed 6 bases, and the junction held 5 bases outside the gene matches. The CDR3 is made up of 14 amino acids. The germline V gene encodes CDR1 MDHEN and CDR2 SYDVKM. In DNA, the CDR3 is TGTGCCAGCAGTCTAGTGGGACAGGGGGCTGAAGCTTTCTTT. It encodes CASSLVGQGAEAFF.

The CDR3 loop reads CASSLKATGGTEAFF. In DNA, the CDR3 is TGTGCCAGCAGTCTCAAGGCAACCGGGGGCACTGAAGCTTTCTTT. The chain carries TRBV6-6 and TRBJ1-1; D perhaps matches TRBD1 (5 bases). This CDR3 region has 15 residues. Trimming removed 5 bases from V and 4 bases from J, with 17 bases in between. Germline CDR1 and CDR2: MNHNY and SVGAGI (reference sequence).

V and J are TRBV18 and TRBJ2-2; D is uncertain. Trimming shortened V by 6 bases and J by 2 bases, and 4 bases separated the two germline ends. Germline assignment: CDR1 KGHSH and CDR2 LQKENI. The CDR3 covers 12 residues. The CDR3 DNA follows: TGTGCCAGCTCCGCTAACACCGGGGAGCTGTTTTTT. Protein product: CASSANTGELFF. Full variable domain (outside the CDR3, taken from reference TRBV18 and TRBJ2-2): NAGVMQNPRHLVRRRGQEARLRCSPMKGHSHVYWYRQLPEEGLKFMVYLQKENIIDESGMPKERFSAEFPKEGPSILRIQQVVRGDSAAYFCASSANTGELFFGEGSRLTVL.

The chain has TRBV5-1 and TRBJ2-6, with D possibly matching TRBD2 (5 bases). CDR3 length: 16 amino acids. The germline V and J ends were trimmed by 0 bases and 0 bases, with 7 bases remaining between them. Germline V gives CDR1 SGHRS, CDR2 YFSETQ. The CDR3 coding sequence is TGCGCCAGCAGCTTGGAGGCGGGCTCTGGGGCCAACGTCCTGACTTTC. This sequence encodes CASSLEAGSGANVLTF.

This clone was detected a few times. The chain uses TRBV7-2 and TRBJ1-1, with D possibly TRBD1 on 5 matching bases. The CDR3 runs to 12 residues. V was cut by 3 bases and J by 11 bases, with 13 bases left in between. Germline CDR1 is SGHTA and CDR2 is FQGNSA. The CDR3 loop reads CASSLFQGFAFF. CDR3 coding DNA: TGTGCCAGCAGCTTGTTTCAGGGTTTTGCTTTCTTT.

The chain has TRBV7-6 and TRBJ1-4, with D perhaps matching TRBD1 (5 bases). The CDR3 totals 16 residues. Looked up from germline, CDR1 is SGHVS and CDR2 is FNYEAQ. Trimming pared 5 bases from V and 5 bases from J, leaving 18 bases between. The CDR3 DNA follows: TGTGCCAGCAGCCCGAATTCAGGGATCAGGAATGAAAAACTGTTTTTT. Its protein product is CASSPNSGIRNEKLFF.

This rearrangement joins TRBV5-6 to TRBJ1-6; possibly TRBD1 for D (5 bases). Looked up from germline, CDR1 is SGHDT and CDR2 is YYEEEE. The CDR3 is 13 amino acids. Trimming pared 4 bases from V and 5 bases from J, leaving 7 bases between. This CDR3 reads CASSQGHNSPLHF. The CDR3, as DNA: TGTGCCAGCAGCCAGGGTCATAATTCACCCCTCCACTTT. The variable domain in full, with the rest retrieved from reference TRBV5-6 and TRBJ1-6, is DAGVTQSPTHLIKTRGQQVTLRCSPKSGHDTVSWYQQALGQGPQFIFQYYEEEERQRGNFPDRFSGHQFPNYSSELNVNALLLGDSALYLCASSQGHNSPLHFGNGTRLTVT.

The rearrangement links TRBV5-1 to TRBJ2-1; D gene unclear. Germline values: CDR1 SGHRS, CDR2 YFSETQ. Between the trimmed V and J ends, which lost 4 bases and 1 base, there was a span of 9 bases. The CDR3 spans 14 residues. The CDR3 reads CASSGETSYNEQFF. CDR3 DNA sequence: TGCGCCAGCAGCGGAGAAACTTCCTACAATGAGCAGTTCTTC.

The chain combines TRBV11-2 with TRBJ2-4, with D perhaps TRBD1 (6 bases). Per the germline V gene, CDR1 is SGHAT and CDR2 is FQNNGV. This CDR3 is built from 13 residues. Trimming removed 1 base at V and 15 bases at J, with 16 bases between. CDR3 protein: CASSLGGQGYRYF. CDR3 DNA sequence: TGTGCCAGCAGCTTAGGGGGACAAGGGTATCGGTACTTC.

The V and J genes are TRBV18 and TRBJ2-7; D might be TRBD1 or TRBD2, each matching 6 bases. Trimming stripped 8 bases from V and 3 bases from J, with 17 bases between. Per the germline V gene, CDR1 is KGHSH and CDR2 is LQKENI. This CDR3 is 14 amino acids long. The CDR3 reads CASTTEGGDYEQYF. The CDR3 DNA follows: TGTGCCAGCACTACCGAGGGGGGAGACTACGAGCAGTACTTC.

J is TRBJ2-7 and V is TRBV28; TRBD1 agrees at 8 bases. Looked up from germline, CDR1 is MDHEN and CDR2 is SYDVKM. V was clipped by 9 bases and J by 0 bases; unmatched bases: 1. CDR3 length equals 12 residues. Written as DNA, the CDR3 is TGTGCCAGTGGACAGGGCTCCTACGAGCAGTACTTC. Its protein product is CASGQGSYEQYF.